These T cell receptor beta chains were read from a single sample in a study of cytomegalovirus exposure and HLA in healthy donors. Using immunoSEQ multiplex PCR, the repertoire was profiled, and TCRdb retains in-frame clones only, with some absent. The sample yields just over 150,000 clones, 80% to 90% seen once. The sample was PBMCs. The receptors here all came from a woman aged 18-29 years in good health and CMV-seronegative. Each CDR3 is given with its conserved first and last residue. D genes are given only for firm matches. Clone size is not always given. Where it is, it says once, few, many or a class for expanded clones.

TGTGCCAGCAGTGATACACCCCTGCATGGAGATACGCAGTATTTT | CASSDTPLHGDTQYF | - | once | TRBJ2-3 | TRBV6-1
TGTGCCAGCAGCCAAGACAGGGACTACGAGCAGTACTTC | CASSQDRDYEQYF | TRBD1 | - | TRBJ2-7 | TRBV7-7
TGTGCCAGCAGCTTGGGGGGTAGCGGGGGCCAAGAGACCCAGTACTTC | CASSLGGSGGQETQYF | TRBD2 | few | TRBJ2-5 | TRBV5-4
TGTGCCAGCAGACACCCGGGACAGGGGGCGCGCGGGTATGGCTACACCTTC | CASRHPGQGARGYGYTF | TRBD1 | - | TRBJ1-2 | TRBV28
TGTGCCAGCAGTGAAGCGCTACAGGCTAGGGCTTTCTTT | CASSEALQARAFF | - | - | TRBJ1-1 | TRBV6-1
TGTGCCAGCAGCCCGCCGGGACAGGGGATGTTTTTGGACATTCAGTACTTC | CASSPPGQGMFLDIQYF | TRBD1 | - | TRBJ2-4 | TRBV5-4
TGTGCCAGCAGTCCCCTCACTAGCGGGGGGTTCAATGAGCAGTTCTTC | CASSPLTSGGFNEQFF | TRBD2 | - | TRBJ2-1 | TRBV28
TGTGCCAGCAGCCGGGACAGGGATGAAAAACTGTTTTTT | CASSRDRDEKLFF | TRBD1 | - | TRBJ1-4 | TRBV6-5
TGCGCCAGCCCTCCCCGGGACAGGGGATTGTACGAGCAGTACTTC | CASPPRDRGLYEQYF | TRBD1 | - | TRBJ2-7 | TRBV5-1
TGCAGCGGCACAGCAAACACTGAAGCTTTCTTT | CSGTANTEAFF | - | - | TRBJ1-1 | TRBV29-1
TGTGCCAGCAGCCAAGAAGGGGCTGGGACCTACGAGCAGTACTTC | CASSQEGAGTYEQYF | - | - | TRBJ2-7 | TRBV14
TGTGCCAGCAGTTACCCGCTAGCGGGAAAAGAGACCCAGTACTTC | CASSYPLAGKETQYF | TRBD2 | - | TRBJ2-5 | TRBV6-6
TGCGCCTTAAGGACTAGGTCCGATGAGCAGTTCTTC | CALRTRSDEQFF | TRBD2 | - | TRBJ2-1 | TRBV10-2
TGTGCCAGTAGTCCCGGGGATAGCGCTTACAATGAGCAGTTCTTC | CASSPGDSAYNEQFF | - | few | TRBJ2-1 | TRBV19
TGTGCCAGCTCACCAGGGGGCGGGAGACAGCCCCAGCATTTT | CASSPGGGRQPQHF | - | - | TRBJ1-5 | TRBV18
TGTGCTAGTGGTCAGCGGGAGGGGACCCAGTACTTC | CASGQREGTQYF | TRBD2 | - | TRBJ2-5 | TRBV12-5
TGTGCCACCCAGGAAGCGGGAGGGCCCGGGTACGAGCAGTACTTC | CATQEAGGPGYEQYF | TRBD2 | - | TRBJ2-7 | TRBV19
TGTGCCAGTAGTAGCCGGAGGAGCTCCTACGAGCAGTACTTC | CASSSRRSSYEQYF | - | - | TRBJ2-7 | TRBV19
TGTGCCAGCAGCTCGGACAGGGGGCGGACTGAAGCTTTCTTT | CASSSDRGRTEAFF | TRBD1 | once | TRBJ1-1 | TRBV7-3
TGTGCCAGTAATTCCAGACAGAACTATGGCTACACCTTC | CASNSRQNYGYTF | - | - | TRBJ1-2 | TRBV19
TGTGCCAGCAGTTTATTTCAGGGTACGGCAATAACAGATACGCAGTATTTT | CASSLFQGTAITDTQYF | - | once | TRBJ2-3 | TRBV27
TGTGCCAGTAGTATAGATCTTTATCAGCCCCAGCATTTT | CASSIDLYQPQHF | - | - | TRBJ1-5 | TRBV19
TGTGCCAGCAGTCCGGGGGGTGAAGGATCCTACGAGCAGTACTTC | CASSPGGEGSYEQYF | TRBD2 | - | TRBJ2-7 | TRBV28
TGTGCCAGCAGTTTTCGGCTAGCGGACCAAGAGACCCAGTACTTC | CASSFRLADQETQYF | TRBD2 | - | TRBJ2-5 | TRBV28
TGTGCCAGCAGTTTTCTAGCGGGGTCTGGGACCCAGTACTTC | CASSFLAGSGTQYF | TRBD2 | - | TRBJ2-5 | TRBV27
TGTGCCGCAGATGCCGGAAACACCATATATTTT | CAADAGNTIYF | - | - | TRBJ1-3 | TRBV25-1